This T cell receptor (beta chain) derives from a study of CD8 T cells in Susac syndrome. Random hexamers served to reverse transcribe about 0.5 to 1 ug RNA. TCRdb passed the immunoSEQ multiplex PCR reads through MiXCR, listing each CDR3 protein once. This sample yields hundreds of thousands of distinct CDR3 sequences, of which more than 70% are seen a single time; under 0.15% belongs to the top ten. This clonotype is a singleton in its sample. Sequencing was done on a sample of CD8+ T cells from PBMCs. This clonotype was obtained from a human donor with multiple sclerosis.

The CDR3 sequence: CASSQEPSGAANTGELFF. CDR3 coding DNA: TGCGCCAGCAGCCAAGAGCCTTCGGGGGCGGCGAACACCGGGGAGCTGTTTTTT. The chain is built from TRBV4-1 and TRBJ2-2; D is possibly TRBD1 or TRBD2 (6 bases each). Germline CDR1 is MGHRA and CDR2 is YSYEKL. The V gene lost 0 bases and the J gene lost 0 bases, with 14 bases spanning the gap. The CDR3 contains 18 residues.